Listed below are T cell receptor beta chains from one sample, sequenced in a study of blood T cells in healthy people across ages. A single record per CDR3 protein comes from TCRdb applying MiXCR to the 5' RACE reads. The data hold approximately 800,000 distinct CDR3 sequences, with about 53% observed a single time. Specimen: blood. The receptors here all came from a man older than 75 in good health. CDR3s include the opening cysteine and the closing phenylalanine or tryptophan. Each record gives: CDR3 DNA, CDR3 protein, D gene, J gene, CDR3 length, V gene, clone size. D genes are given only for firm matches. Rows may omit the clone size; those that give it use once, few, many or a size class.

TGTGCCAGCAGTTATGGTGGACTAGCGGGAGACAATGAGCAGTTCTTC | CASSYGGLAGDNEQFF | TRBD2 | TRBJ2-1 | 16 | TRBV6-5 | .
TGTGCCAGCAGGCGGACAGGCGGGGAAGAGACCCAGTACTTC | CASRRTGGEETQYF | . | TRBJ2-5 | 14 | TRBV6-1 | .
TGTGCCAGTAGCCCGGGACAGGGTTACGGGGCCAACGTCCTGACTTTC | CASSPGQGYGANVLTF | TRBD1 | TRBJ2-6 | 16 | TRBV19 | .
TGCGCCAGCAGCTTGGGTAGGGGTACCTCTGAGGACGAGCAGTACTTC | CASSLGRGTSEDEQYF | . | TRBJ2-7 | 16 | TRBV5-1 | .
TGTGCCAGCAGTTCAGGGGGAGCCAAAAGCATTCAGTACTTC | CASSSGGAKSIQYF | TRBD1 | TRBJ2-4 | 14 | TRBV27 | .
TGTGCCAGCAACTTGGAGGGAGGGCCGAACAGATACGCGTATTTT | CASNLEGGPNRYAYF | TRBD2 | TRBJ2-3 | 15 | TRBV12-3/TRBV12-4 | few
TGCAGTGCTAGAGTGGTAGCGAGATACAATGAGCAGTTCTTC | CSARVVARYNEQFF | . | TRBJ2-1 | 14 | TRBV20-1 | .
TGTGCCAGCAGTCCCCGACTAGCGGAACTAACCTACAATGAGCAGTTCTTC | CASSPRLAELTYNEQFF | TRBD2 | TRBJ2-1 | 17 | TRBV27 | .
TGTGCCAGCAGCGCAGCAGCGGGGGGAGATCAGCCCCAGCATTTT | CASSAAAGGDQPQHF | . | TRBJ1-5 | 15 | TRBV9 | .
TGTGCCAGCAGTGGGACAGGGGGAATAAGGGAGCTGTTTTTT | CASSGTGGIRELFF | TRBD1 | TRBJ2-2 | 14 | TRBV6-1 | .
TGTGCCAGCAGCTTACGTTGGACAGGAGGGAGCAATGAGCAGTTCTTC | CASSLRWTGGSNEQFF | . | TRBJ2-1 | 16 | TRBV7-8 | .
TGTGCCAGCACTTTGGGGAGCCAGAGGGTACCGCGGCACTATGGCTACACCTTC | CASTLGSQRVPRHYGYTF | . | TRBJ1-2 | 18 | TRBV6-5 | .
TGTGCCAGCAAGGTGGGGGGACAGGGCCCCTACGAGCAGTACTTC | CASKVGGQGPYEQYF | TRBD1 | TRBJ2-7 | 15 | TRBV6-5 | .
TGTGCCATCAGTGATTCCGGGACAGGCTCCCACAATGAGCAGTTCTTC | CAISDSGTGSHNEQFF | TRBD1 | TRBJ2-1 | 16 | TRBV10-3 | few
TGTGCCAGCAGTTACCAAGCAGGACTTACCAATGAGCAGTACTTC | CASSYQAGLTNEQYF | . | TRBJ2-5 | 15 | TRBV6-5 | .
TGCAGTGACTCGGGACAGGGCTCTGGCTACACCTTC | CSDSGQGSGYTF | TRBD1 | TRBJ1-2 | 12 | TRBV20-1 | .
TGCAGTGCTCAAAGCGGGAGGGGGTACGAGCAGTGCTTC | CSAQSGRGYEQCF | TRBD2 | TRBJ2-4 | 13 | TRBV20-1 | .
TGTGCCATCAGCCCGGGACTGGCGGGCTACGAGCAGTACTTC | CAISPGLAGYEQYF | . | TRBJ2-7 | 14 | TRBV9 | .
TGTGCCAGCAGTAAGGGACTAGCGGGAGGGACTGGGAACAATGAGCAGTTCTTC | CASSKGLAGGTGNNEQFF | TRBD2 | TRBJ2-1 | 18 | TRBV6-1 | .
TGCGCCAGCAGCACCAGGGGTGGCACAGATACGCAGTATTTT | CASSTRGGTDTQYF | . | TRBJ2-3 | 14 | TRBV5-1 | .
TGTGCCACCAGCAGAGACCTGGTGACAGGGTTTACGCAGTATTTT | CATSRDLVTGFTQYF | TRBD1 | TRBJ2-3 | 15 | TRBV15 | .
TGTGCCAGCAGCTTACTTGGCCGGGGACTAGCGGGAGGGGGTGAGCAGTTCTTC | CASSLLGRGLAGGGEQFF | TRBD2 | TRBJ2-1 | 18 | TRBV7-3 | few
TGTGCTAGTGTTGGGGGCGGTACAACTAATGAAAAACTGTTTTTT | CASVGGGTTNEKLFF | . | TRBJ1-4 | 15 | TRBV12-5 | .
TGTGCCAGCAGCCCTCAGGGTTACGAGACCCAGTACTTC | CASSPQGYETQYF | . | TRBJ2-5 | 13 | TRBV5-6 | .
TGTGCCAGCAGCGTCAGGGACGTGGAGACCCAGTACTTC | CASSVRDVETQYF | . | TRBJ2-5 | 13 | TRBV11-1 | .
TGTGCCAGCAGCGTCACCGGGACTAGTAGCGACGAGCAGTACTTC | CASSVTGTSSDEQYF | TRBD2 | TRBJ2-7 | 15 | TRBV7-3 | few
TGTGCCATCAGTGAGACTAGCGGCTACGAGCAGTACTTC | CAISETSGYEQYF | TRBD2 | TRBJ2-7 | 13 | TRBV10-3 | .
TGTGCCAGCAGCTCACAGGGGTTCAGAGACGCGTATTTT | CASSSQGFRDAYF | TRBD1 | TRBJ2-3 | 13 | TRBV7-9 | .
TGTGCCAGCAGCGTGACTAGCACAGATACGCAGTATTTT | CASSVTSTDTQYF | . | TRBJ2-3 | 13 | TRBV5-4 | .
TGCAGTGGTCGGTACACCTACGAGCAGTACTTC | CSGRYTYEQYF | . | TRBJ2-7 | 11 | TRBV20-1 | .
TGTGCCATCAGACCGCCGTCCCCGAACACCGGGGAGCTGTTTTTT | CAIRPPSPNTGELFF | . | TRBJ2-2 | 15 | TRBV10-3 | .
TGTGCCAGCAGGCGCCCCGTCAGGAGGTTTAGCACAGATACGCAGTATTTT | CASRRPVRRFSTDTQYF | . | TRBJ2-3 | 17 | TRBV12-3/TRBV12-4 | .
TGTGCCAGCAGCTTGGCCAGGTTCCGCTCCTACGAGCAGTACTTC | CASSLARFRSYEQYF | . | TRBJ2-7 | 15 | TRBV11-2 | .
TGTGCCAGCAGCCCCTCCGGTCGTGCCAACAATGAGCAGTTCTTC | CASSPSGRANNEQFF | . | TRBJ2-1 | 15 | TRBV28 | .
TGCGCCAGCAGCTTGGAAGCAACTAATGAAAAACTGTTTTTT | CASSLEATNEKLFF | . | TRBJ1-4 | 14 | TRBV5-1 | many
TGCGCCAGCAGCCCGTCATCGGGGGTAGGCAAAAACATTCAGTACTTC | CASSPSSGVGKNIQYF | . | TRBJ2-4 | 16 | TRBV5-1 | few
TGTGCCAGCAGTTCCCAGCAGGGGTCCATGTACTTC | CASSSQQGSMYF | . | TRBJ2-5 | 12 | TRBV28 | .
TGTGCCACCAGTGACTTAGCGGGACCAACGGGTACGCAGTATTTT | CATSDLAGPTGTQYF | TRBD2 | TRBJ2-3 | 15 | TRBV24-1 | few
TGTGCTAGCACCGAGGGGACTCTAATACAAGAGACCCAGTTCTTC | CASTEGTLIQETQFF | . | TRBJ2-1 | 15 | TRBV11-2 | .
TGTGCCAGCTCACGTACAGGGGTTTCTGGCTACACCTTC | CASSRTGVSGYTF | TRBD1 | TRBJ1-2 | 13 | TRBV18 | few
TGTGCCAGCAGCGTAGGATCAAGGGCGGATGAGCAGTTCTTC | CASSVGSRADEQFF | . | TRBJ2-1 | 14 | TRBV9 | .
TGTGCCATCAGTCAGGGTTTTAGCTCTGGGGCCAACGTCCTGACTTTC | CAISQGFSSGANVLTF | . | TRBJ2-6 | 16 | TRBV10-3 | few
TGTGCCAGCAGCTTAACGGGGATCCCACGGGTAGGGGAGCAGTTCTTC | CASSLTGIPRVGEQFF | . | TRBJ2-1 | 16 | TRBV7-3 | .
TGTGCCAGCAGTCCCACCGGGGGTGTAGGGTCACCCCTCCACTTT | CASSPTGGVGSPLHF | . | TRBJ1-6 | 15 | TRBV27 | .
TGCAGTGCCCCGCTCCCAGGGTTGCAGACCCAGTACTTC | CSAPLPGLQTQYF | . | TRBJ2-5 | 13 | TRBV20-1 | .
TGTGCCAGCAGTGAAACGGGGCATCAGGGCTACACCTTC | CASSETGHQGYTF | . | TRBJ1-2 | 13 | TRBV6-1 | few
TGCAGTGCTAGGACGACAGGGGTGATATCCTACGAGCAGTACTTC | CSARTTGVISYEQYF | TRBD1 | TRBJ2-7 | 15 | TRBV20-1 | few
TGTGCCAGCAGCTCCGTAGCGGGGGGCTCCTACGAGCAGTACTTC | CASSSVAGGSYEQYF | TRBD2 | TRBJ2-7 | 15 | TRBV7-8 | .
TGTGCCAGCAGCTTAGTACCGGGACAGGTGGGAGAGACCCAGTACTTC | CASSLVPGQVGETQYF | TRBD1 | TRBJ2-5 | 16 | TRBV7-6 | .
TGCAGCGTCCACAGGGGGTTGAGTGGAGCTTTCTTT | CSVHRGLSGAFF | TRBD1 | TRBJ1-1 | 12 | TRBV29-1 | .
TGTGCCAGTTCCCCAAGGCGCTATGGCTACACCTTC | CASSPRRYGYTF | . | TRBJ1-2 | 12 | TRBV19 | .
TGTGCCAGCACCCCAGGGTGGCTAGCGGGAGGGCTTGGAGAGCAGTACTTC | CASTPGWLAGGLGEQYF | TRBD2 | TRBJ2-4 | 17 | TRBV28 | few
TGTGCCAGCAGTGGGGCAGCGGGCAATTCACCCCTCCACTTT | CASSGAAGNSPLHF | . | TRBJ1-6 | 14 | TRBV2 | .